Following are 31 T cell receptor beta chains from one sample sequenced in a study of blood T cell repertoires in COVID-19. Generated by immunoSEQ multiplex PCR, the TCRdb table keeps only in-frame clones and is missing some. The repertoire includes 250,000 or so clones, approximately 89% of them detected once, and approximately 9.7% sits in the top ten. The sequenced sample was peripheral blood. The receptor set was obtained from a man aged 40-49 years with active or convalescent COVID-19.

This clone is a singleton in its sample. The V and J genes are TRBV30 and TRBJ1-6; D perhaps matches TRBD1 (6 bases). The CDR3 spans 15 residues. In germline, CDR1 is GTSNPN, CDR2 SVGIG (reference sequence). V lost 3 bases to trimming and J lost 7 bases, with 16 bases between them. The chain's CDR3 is CAWSRLTGVNSPLHF. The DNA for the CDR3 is TGTGCCTGGAGCAGGCTGACAGGCGTAAATTCACCCCTCCACTTT.

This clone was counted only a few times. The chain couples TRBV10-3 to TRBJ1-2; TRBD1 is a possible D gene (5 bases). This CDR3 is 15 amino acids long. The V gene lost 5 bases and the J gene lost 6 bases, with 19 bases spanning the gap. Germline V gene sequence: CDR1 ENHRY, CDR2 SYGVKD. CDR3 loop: CAISHPLGTAHGYTF. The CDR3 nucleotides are TGTGCCATCAGTCACCCGCTCGGGACTGCACATGGCTACACCTTC.

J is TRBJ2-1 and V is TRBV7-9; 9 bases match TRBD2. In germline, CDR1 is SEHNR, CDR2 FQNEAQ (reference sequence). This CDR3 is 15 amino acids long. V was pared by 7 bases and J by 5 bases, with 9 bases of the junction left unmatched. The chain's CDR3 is CASTNPGLANNEQFF. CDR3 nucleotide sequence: TGTGCCAGCACCAATCCGGGACTAGCAAACAATGAGCAGTTCTTC.

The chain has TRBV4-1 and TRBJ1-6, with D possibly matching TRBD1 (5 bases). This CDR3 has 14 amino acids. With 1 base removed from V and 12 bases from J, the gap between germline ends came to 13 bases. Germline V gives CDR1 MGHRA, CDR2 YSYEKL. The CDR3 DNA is TGCGCCAGCAGCCAAGTGGAGCTCGGGGGACCCCTCCACTTT. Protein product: CASSQVELGGPLHF.

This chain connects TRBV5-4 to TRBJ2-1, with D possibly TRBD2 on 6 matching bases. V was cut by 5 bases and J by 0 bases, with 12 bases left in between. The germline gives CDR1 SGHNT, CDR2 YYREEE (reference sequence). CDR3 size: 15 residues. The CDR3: CASRLRGSSYNEQFF. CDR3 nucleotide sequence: TGTGCCAGCAGATTGCGGGGTAGCTCCTACAATGAGCAGTTCTTC.

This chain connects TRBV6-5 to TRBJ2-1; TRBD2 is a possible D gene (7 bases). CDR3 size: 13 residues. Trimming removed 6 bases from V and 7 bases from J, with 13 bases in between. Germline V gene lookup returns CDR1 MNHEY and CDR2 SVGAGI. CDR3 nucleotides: TGTGCCAGCAGCCACAGGGAGGGGAATGAGCAGTTCTTC. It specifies CASSHREGNEQFF.

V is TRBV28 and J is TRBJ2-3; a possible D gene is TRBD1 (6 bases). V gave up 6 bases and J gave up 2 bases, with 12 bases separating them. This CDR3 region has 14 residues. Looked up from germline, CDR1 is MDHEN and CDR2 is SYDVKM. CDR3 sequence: CASSLDRNTDTQYF. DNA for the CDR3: TGTGCCAGCAGCCTCGACAGGAACACAGATACGCAGTATTTT.

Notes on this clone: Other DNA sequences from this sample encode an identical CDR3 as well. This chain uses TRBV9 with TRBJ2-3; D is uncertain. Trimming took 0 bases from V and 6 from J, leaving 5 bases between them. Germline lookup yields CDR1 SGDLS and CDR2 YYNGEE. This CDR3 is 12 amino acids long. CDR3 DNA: TGTGCCAGCAGCGTAGGCGAGGATACGCAGTATTTT. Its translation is CASSVGEDTQYF.

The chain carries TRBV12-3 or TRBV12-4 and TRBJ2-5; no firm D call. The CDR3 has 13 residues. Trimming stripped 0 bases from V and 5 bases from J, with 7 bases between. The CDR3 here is CASSLALRETQYF. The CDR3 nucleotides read TGTGCCAGCAGTTTAGCACTGAGGGAGACCCAGTACTTC.

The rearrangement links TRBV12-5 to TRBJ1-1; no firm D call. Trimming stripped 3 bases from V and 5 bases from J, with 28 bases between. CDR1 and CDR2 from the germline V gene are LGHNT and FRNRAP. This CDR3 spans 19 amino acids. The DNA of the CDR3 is TGTGCTAGTGGTTTTGGGCTTCTCAAGGACCGGGGAGGCGGGACTGAAGCTTTCTTT. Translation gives CASGFGLLKDRGGGTEAFF.

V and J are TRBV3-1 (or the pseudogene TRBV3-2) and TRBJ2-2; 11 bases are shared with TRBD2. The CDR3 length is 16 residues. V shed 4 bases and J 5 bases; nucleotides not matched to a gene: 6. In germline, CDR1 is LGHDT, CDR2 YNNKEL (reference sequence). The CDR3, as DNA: TGTGCCAGCAGCCGCCGGGCTAGCGGGGGGACCGGGGAGCTGTTTTTT. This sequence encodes CASSRRASGGTGELFF.

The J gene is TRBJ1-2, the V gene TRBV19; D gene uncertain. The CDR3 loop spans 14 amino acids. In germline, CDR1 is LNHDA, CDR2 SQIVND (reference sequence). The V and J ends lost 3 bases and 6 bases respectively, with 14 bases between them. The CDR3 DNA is TGTGCCAGTAGTATGGGAGGTTTGGAGGATGGCTACACCTTC. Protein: CASSMGGLEDGYTF.

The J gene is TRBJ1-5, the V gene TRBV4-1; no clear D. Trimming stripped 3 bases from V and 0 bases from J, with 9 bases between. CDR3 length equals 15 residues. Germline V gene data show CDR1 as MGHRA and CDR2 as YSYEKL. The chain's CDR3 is CASSQTDYSNQPQHF. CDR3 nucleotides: TGCGCCAGCAGCCAGACGGACTATAGCAATCAGCCCCAGCATTTT.

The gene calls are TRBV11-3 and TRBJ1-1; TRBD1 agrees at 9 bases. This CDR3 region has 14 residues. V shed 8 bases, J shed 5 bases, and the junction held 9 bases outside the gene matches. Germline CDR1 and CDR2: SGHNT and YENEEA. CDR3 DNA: TGTGCCAGCGGTCTGACAGGGGGAGGAACTGAAGCTTTCTTT. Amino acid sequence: CASGLTGGGTEAFF.

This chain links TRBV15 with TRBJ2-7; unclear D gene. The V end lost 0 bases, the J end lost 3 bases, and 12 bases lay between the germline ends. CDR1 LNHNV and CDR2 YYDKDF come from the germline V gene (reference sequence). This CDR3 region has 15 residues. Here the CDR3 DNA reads TGTGCCACCAGCAGAGACCCGGGTCCGAACTACGAGCAGTACTTC. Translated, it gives CATSRDPGPNYEQYF.

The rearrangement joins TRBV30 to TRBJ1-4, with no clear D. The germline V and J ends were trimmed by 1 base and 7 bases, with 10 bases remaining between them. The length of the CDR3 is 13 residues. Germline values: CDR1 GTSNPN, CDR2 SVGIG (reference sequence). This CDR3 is CAWSGQAFEKLFF. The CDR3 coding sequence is TGTGCCTGGAGTGGTCAGGCTTTTGAAAAACTGTTTTTT.

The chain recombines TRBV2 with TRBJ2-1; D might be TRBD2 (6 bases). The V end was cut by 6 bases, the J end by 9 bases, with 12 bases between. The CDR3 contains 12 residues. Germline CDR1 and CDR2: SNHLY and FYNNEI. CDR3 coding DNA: TGTGCCAGCAGACCCCGGGAGAGTGAGCAGTTCTTC. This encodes CASRPRESEQFF.

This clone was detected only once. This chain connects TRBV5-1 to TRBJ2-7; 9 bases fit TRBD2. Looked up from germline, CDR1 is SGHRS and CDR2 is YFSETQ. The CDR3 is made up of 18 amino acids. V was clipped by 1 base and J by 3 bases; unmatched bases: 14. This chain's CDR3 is CASSLYPNVAGDGYEQYF. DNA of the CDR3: TGCGCCAGCAGCTTGTACCCTAACGTAGCGGGAGATGGCTACGAGCAGTACTTC. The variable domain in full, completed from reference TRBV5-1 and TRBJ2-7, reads KAGVTQTPRYLIKTRGQQVTLSCSPISGHRSVSWYQQTPGQGLQFLFEYFSETQRNKGNFPGRFSGRQFSNSRSEMNVSTLELGDSALYLCASSLYPNVAGDGYEQYFGPGTRLTVT.

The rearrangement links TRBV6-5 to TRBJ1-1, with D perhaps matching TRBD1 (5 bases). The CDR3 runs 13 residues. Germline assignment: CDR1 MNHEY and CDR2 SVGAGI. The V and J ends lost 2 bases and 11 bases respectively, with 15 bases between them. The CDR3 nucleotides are TGTGCCAGCAGTTACCCGGTTGGGGGGAGGGCTTTCTTT. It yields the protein CASSYPVGGRAFF.

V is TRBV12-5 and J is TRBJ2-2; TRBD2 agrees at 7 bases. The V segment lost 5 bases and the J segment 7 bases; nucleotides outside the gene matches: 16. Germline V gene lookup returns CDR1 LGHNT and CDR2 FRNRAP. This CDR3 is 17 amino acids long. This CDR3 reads CASGGALAVGVIGELFF. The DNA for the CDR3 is TGTGCTAGTGGTGGCGCTCTAGCGGTGGGAGTAATCGGGGAGCTGTTTTTT.

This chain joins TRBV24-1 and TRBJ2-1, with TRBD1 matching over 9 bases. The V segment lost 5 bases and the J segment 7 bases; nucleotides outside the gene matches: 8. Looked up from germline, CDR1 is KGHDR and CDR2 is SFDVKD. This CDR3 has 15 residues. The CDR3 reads CATSARQGGVNEQFF. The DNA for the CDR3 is TGTGCCACCAGTGCTAGACAGGGGGGTGTGAATGAGCAGTTCTTC.

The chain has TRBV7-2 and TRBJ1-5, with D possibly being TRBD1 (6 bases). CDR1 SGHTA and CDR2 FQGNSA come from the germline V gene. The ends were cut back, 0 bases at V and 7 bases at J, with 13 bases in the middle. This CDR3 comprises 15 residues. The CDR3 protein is CASSLAGTRLQPQHF. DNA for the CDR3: TGTGCCAGCAGCTTAGCAGGGACAAGGCTCCAGCCCCAGCATTTT. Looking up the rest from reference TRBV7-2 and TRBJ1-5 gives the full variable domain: GAGVSQSPSNKVTEKGKDVELRCDPISGHTALYWYRQSLGQGLEFLIYFQGNSAPDKSGLPSDRFSAERTGGSVSTLTIQRTQQEDSAVYLCASSLAGTRLQPQHFGDGTRLSIL.

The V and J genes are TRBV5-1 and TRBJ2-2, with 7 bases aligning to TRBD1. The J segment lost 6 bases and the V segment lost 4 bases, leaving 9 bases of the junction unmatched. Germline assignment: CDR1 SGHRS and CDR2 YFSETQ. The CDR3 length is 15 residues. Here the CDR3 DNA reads TGCGCCAGCAGCGGATCACAGGGGCGGGCCGGGGAGCTGTTTTTT. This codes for CASSGSQGRAGELFF.

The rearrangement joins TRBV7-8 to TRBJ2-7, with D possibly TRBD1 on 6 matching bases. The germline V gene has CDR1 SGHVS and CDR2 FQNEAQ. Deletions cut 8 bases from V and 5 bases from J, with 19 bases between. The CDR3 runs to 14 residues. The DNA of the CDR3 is TGTGCCAGCCATGACCCGGACAGTGGCGACGAGCAGTACTTC. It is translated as CASHDPDSGDEQYF.

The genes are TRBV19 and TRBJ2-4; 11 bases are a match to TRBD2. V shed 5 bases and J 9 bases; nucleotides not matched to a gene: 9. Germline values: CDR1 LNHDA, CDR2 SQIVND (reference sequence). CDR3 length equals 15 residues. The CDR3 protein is CASSPRLAGLGIQYF. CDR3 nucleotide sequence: TGTGCCAGTAGTCCACGACTAGCGGGGTTGGGCATTCAGTACTTC.

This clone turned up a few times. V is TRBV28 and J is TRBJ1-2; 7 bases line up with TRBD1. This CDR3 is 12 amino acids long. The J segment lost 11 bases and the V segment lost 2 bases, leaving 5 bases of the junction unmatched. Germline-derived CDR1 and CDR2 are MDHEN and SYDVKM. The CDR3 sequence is CASSLGGGLYTF. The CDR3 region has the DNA TGTGCCAGCAGTTTAGGAGGGGGCTTATACACCTTC.

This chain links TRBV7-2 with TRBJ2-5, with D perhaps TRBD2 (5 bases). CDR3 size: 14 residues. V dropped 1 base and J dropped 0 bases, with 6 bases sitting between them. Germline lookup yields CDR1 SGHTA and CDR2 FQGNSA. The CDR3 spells CASSLGGYQETQYF. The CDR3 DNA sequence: TGTGCCAGCAGCTTAGGAGGGTACCAAGAGACCCAGTACTTC. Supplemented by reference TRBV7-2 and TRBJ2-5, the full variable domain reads GAGVSQSPSNKVTEKGKDVELRCDPISGHTALYWYRQSLGQGLEFLIYFQGNSAPDKSGLPSDRFSAERTGGSVSTLTIQRTQQEDSAVYLCASSLGGYQETQYFGPGTRLLVL.

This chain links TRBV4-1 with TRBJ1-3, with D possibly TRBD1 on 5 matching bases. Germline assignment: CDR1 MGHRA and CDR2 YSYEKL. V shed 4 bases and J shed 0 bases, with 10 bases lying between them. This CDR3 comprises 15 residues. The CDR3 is CASSPEDISGNTIYF. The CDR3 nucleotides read TGCGCCAGCAGCCCAGAGGACATCTCTGGAAACACCATATATTTT.

The CDR3 bases are TGTGCCAGCAGCTTGGAGGGAGCGCCTGCCGGGGAGCTGTTTTTT. This gives the protein CASSLEGAPAGELFF. The chain has TRBV5-8 and TRBJ2-2, with D perhaps TRBD2 (5 bases). This CDR3 region has 15 residues. The V and J ends lost 0 bases and 6 bases respectively, with 12 bases between them. Germline-derived CDR1 and CDR2 are SGHTS and YDEGEE.

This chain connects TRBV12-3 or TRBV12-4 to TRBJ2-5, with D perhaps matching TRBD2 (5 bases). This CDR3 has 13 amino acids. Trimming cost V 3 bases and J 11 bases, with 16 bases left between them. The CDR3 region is CASSFPATSGQYF. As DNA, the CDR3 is TGTGCCAGCAGTTTTCCCGCCACGTCGGGACAGTACTTC.

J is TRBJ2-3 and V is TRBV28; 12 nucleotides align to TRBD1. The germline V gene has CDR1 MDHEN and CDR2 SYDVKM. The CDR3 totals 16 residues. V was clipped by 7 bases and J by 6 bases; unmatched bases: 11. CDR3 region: CASTLPLGQGADTQYF. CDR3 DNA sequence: TGTGCCAGCACCCTCCCCTTGGGACAGGGGGCCGATACGCAGTATTTT.